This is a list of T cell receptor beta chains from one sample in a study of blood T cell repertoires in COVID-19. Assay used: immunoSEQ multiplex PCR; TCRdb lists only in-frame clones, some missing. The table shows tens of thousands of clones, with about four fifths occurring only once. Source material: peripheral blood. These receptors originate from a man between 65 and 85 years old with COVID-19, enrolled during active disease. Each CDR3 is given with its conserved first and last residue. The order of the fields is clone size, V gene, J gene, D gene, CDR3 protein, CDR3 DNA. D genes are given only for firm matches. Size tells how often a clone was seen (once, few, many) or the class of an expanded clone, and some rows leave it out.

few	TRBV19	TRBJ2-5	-	CASSGGSGSDQETQYF	TGTGCCAGTAGTGGGGGGTCGGGGAGCGACCAAGAGACCCAGTACTTC
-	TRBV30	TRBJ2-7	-	CAWRNTGSAYEQYF	TGTGCCTGGAGGAACACAGGGTCGGCCTACGAGCAGTACTTC
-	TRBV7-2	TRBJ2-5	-	CASSLAVAETQYF	TGTGCCAGCAGCTTAGCTGTTGCGGAGACCCAGTACTTC
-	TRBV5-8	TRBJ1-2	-	CASSLFPGRGYTF	TGTGCCAGCAGCTTATTTCCCGGGAGGGGCTACACCTTC
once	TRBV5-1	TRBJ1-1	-	CAPAEGGSVNTEAFF	TGCGCGCCCGCGGAGGGGGGGTCGGTGAACACTGAAGCTTTCTTT
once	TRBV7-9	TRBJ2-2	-	CASSAFGLTNTGELFF	TGTGCCAGCAGCGCCTTTGGACTAACGAACACCGGGGAGCTGTTTTTT
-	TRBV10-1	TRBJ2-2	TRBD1	CASSYGQGAHRNTGELFF	TGCGCCAGCAGTTACGGACAGGGGGCCCACCGAAACACCGGGGAGCTGTTTTTT
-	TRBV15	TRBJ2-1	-	CATSRDSARRNEQFF	TGTGCCACCAGCAGAGATTCGGCTAGAAGGAATGAGCAGTTCTTC
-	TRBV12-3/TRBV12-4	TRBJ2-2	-	CAIRYTGELFF	TGTGCCATACGGTACACCGGGGAGCTGTTTTTT
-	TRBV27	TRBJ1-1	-	CASRQRNTEAFF	TGTGCCAGCAGACAAAGGAACACTGAAGCTTTCTTT
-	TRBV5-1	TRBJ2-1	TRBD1	CASSPQGTGLNEQFF	TGCGCCAGCAGCCCTCAGGGGACAGGGCTCAATGAGCAGTTCTTC
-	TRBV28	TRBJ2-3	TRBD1	CAIPGQGPGDTQYF	TGTGCCATCCCGGGACAGGGGCCGGGGGATACGCAGTATTTT
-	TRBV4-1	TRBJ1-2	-	CASSQGGSDYGYTF	TGCGCCAGCAGCCAAGGGGGCAGCGACTATGGCTACACCTTC
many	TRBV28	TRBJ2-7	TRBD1	CASTSVGQGAGYEQYF	TGTGCCAGCACCTCGGTGGGACAGGGGGCAGGGTACGAGCAGTACTTC
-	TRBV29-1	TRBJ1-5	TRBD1	CSVDRTGEERNQPQHF	TGCAGCGTTGATAGAACAGGGGAAGAGCGCAATCAGCCCCAGCATTTT
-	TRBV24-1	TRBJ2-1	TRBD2	CATSLSGGYNEQFF	TGTGCCACCAGTTTGAGCGGGGGATACAATGAGCAGTTCTTC
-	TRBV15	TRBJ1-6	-	CATSRGGKDNSPLHF	TGTGCCACCAGCAGAGGGGGCAAGGATAATTCACCCCTCCACTTT
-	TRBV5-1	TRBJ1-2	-	CASGGRSSGYTF	TGCGCCAGCGGTGGTAGAAGTAGTGGCTACACCTTC
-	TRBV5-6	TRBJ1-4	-	CASSPTGSTNEKLFF	TGTGCCAGCAGCCCAACGGGGAGCACTAATGAAAAACTGTTTTTT
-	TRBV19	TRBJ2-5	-	CASSKGRQASETQYF	TGTGCCAGTAGTAAGGGAAGACAGGCCTCGGAGACCCAGTACTTC
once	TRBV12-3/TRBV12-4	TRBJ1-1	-	CASSLLRGTEAFF	TGTGCCAGCTCCCTACTACGGGGGACTGAAGCTTTCTTT
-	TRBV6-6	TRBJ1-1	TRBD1	CASRPRTGNTEAFF	TGTGCCAGCAGACCCCGGACAGGTAACACTGAAGCTTTCTTT
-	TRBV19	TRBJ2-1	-	CASTSGTYNEQFF	TGTGCCAGTACATCCGGGACCTACAATGAGCAGTTCTTC
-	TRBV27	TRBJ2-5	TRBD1	CASSLTGAGETQYF	TGTGCCAGCAGTCTAACAGGGGCTGGGGAGACCCAGTACTTC
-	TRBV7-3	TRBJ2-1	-	CASSLTSYNEQFF	TGTGCCAGCAGCCTAACCTCTTACAATGAGCAGTTCTTC
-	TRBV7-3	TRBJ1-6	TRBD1	CASSRTGYNSPLHF	TGTGCCAGCAGTAGGACAGGCTATAATTCACCCCTCCACTTT
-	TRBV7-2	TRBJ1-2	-	CASSLAQGAYGYTF	TGTGCCAGCAGCTTAGCGCAAGGGGCTTATGGCTACACCTTC
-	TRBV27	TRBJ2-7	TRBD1	CASSPQQGVDEQYF	TGTGCCAGCAGTCCCCAACAGGGGGTCGACGAGCAGTACTTC
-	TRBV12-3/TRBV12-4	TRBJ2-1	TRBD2	CASRGTSESEQFF	TGTGCCAGCAGGGGGACTAGCGAGAGTGAGCAGTTCTTC